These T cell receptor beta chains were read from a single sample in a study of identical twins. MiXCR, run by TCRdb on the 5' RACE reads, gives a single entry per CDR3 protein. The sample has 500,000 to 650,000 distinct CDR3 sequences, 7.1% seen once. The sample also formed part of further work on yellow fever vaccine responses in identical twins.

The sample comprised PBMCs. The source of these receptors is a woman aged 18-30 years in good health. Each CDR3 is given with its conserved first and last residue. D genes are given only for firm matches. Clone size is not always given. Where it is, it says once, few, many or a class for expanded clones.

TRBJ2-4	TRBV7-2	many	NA	CASSLVKGDLYF	TGTGCCAGCAGCTTAGTCAAGGGGGACTTGTACTTC
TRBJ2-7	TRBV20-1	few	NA	CSARDATGNSYEQYF	TGCAGTGCTAGAGATGCAACGGGAAACTCCTACGAGCAGTACTTC
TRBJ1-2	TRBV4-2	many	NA	CASSQELTGNYGYTF	TGTGCCAGCAGCCAAGAGCTGACGGGAAACTATGGCTACACCTTC
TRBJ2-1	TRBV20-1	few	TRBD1	CSAQEPGTVYNEQFF	TGCAGTGCTCAAGAGCCCGGGACAGTCTACAATGAGCAGTTCTTC
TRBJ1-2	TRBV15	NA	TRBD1	CATSIDPGQGTYGYTF	TGTGCCACCAGCATTGACCCGGGACAGGGGACCTATGGCTACACCTTC
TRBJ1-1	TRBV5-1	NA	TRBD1	CASSLGGQGVGAFF	TGCGCCAGCAGCCTGGGAGGACAGGGCGTTGGAGCTTTCTTT
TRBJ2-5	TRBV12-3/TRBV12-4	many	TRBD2	CASSLGGGGRSETQYF	TGTGCCAGCAGTTTAGGTGGCGGGGGACGTTCAGAGACCCAGTACTTC
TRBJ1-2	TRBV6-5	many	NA	CASSYSMGGAYYGYTF	TGTGCCAGCAGTTACTCGATGGGGGGCGCGTATTATGGCTACACCTTC
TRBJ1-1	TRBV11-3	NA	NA	CASSPWVGHMNTEAFF	TGTGCCAGCAGCCCGTGGGTGGGCCACATGAACACTGAAGCTTTCTTT
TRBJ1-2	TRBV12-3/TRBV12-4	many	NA	CASSLFIPRGYGYTF	TGTGCCAGCAGTTTATTTATTCCTCGGGGCTATGGCTACACCTTC
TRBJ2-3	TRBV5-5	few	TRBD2	CASSFPSGNTDTQYF	TGTGCCAGCAGCTTTCCTAGCGGGAACACAGATACGCAGTATTTT
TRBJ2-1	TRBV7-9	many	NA	CASSARDGQWSSYNEQFF	TGTGCCAGCAGCGCCAGAGATGGACAGTGGAGCTCCTACAATGAGCAGTTCTTC
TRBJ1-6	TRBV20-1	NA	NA	CSARDPAEGNSPLHF	TGCAGTGCTAGAGACCCAGCGGAGGGCAATTCACCCCTCCACTTT
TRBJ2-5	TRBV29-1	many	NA	CSVPGTPGVETQYF	TGCAGCGTTCCCGGGACCCCCGGAGTGGAGACCCAGTACTTC
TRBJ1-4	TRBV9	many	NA	CASSAGQTTNEKLFF	TGTGCCAGCAGCGCCGGACAGACAACTAATGAAAAACTGTTTTTT
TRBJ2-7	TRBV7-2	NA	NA	CASGLSGHPRGNEQYF	TGTGCCAGCGGCCTCTCGGGACACCCGCGCGGAAACGAGCAGTACTTC